The sequence of this T cell receptor beta chain was determined in a study of blood T cell repertoires in COVID-19. Study overall: Acute and convalescent COVID-19 samples came from the United States, Italy and Spain. T cells, B-cell-depleted T cells, or PBMCs supplied cDNA or gDNA.

Per the original data handling: Estimation of nucleated cell counts was performed using reference gene primer amplification. Profiled with immunoSEQ multiplex PCR; TCRdb holds only in-frame clones, not every one. V, J and clone size reflect that table, while D and trimming were determined from the DNA. The sample lists around 24,000 clones, about 75% occurring once. Germline V gives CDR1 SNHLY, CDR2 FYNNEI. The length of the CDR3 is 13 residues. The V gene lost 6 bases and the J gene lost 5 bases, with 13 bases spanning the gap. This clone was detected once. The chain combines TRBV2 with TRBJ1-1, with D possibly being TRBD1 (6 bases). This sequence was found in an elderly man with active or convalescent COVID-19. Material for sequencing was peripheral blood. For the CDR3, the DNA is TGTGCCAGCAGGACACAGGGACGGACTGAAGCTTTCTTT. Its protein product is CASRTQGRTEAFF.